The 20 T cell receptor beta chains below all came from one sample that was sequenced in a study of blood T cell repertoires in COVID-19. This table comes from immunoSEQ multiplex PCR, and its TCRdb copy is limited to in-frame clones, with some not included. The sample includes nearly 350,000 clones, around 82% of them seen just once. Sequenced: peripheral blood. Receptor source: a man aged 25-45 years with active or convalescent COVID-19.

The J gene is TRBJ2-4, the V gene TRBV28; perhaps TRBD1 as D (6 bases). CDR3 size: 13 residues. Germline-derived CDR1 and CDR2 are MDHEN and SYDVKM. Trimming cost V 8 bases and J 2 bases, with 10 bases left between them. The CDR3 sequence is CASWGTTKNIQYF. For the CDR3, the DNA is TGTGCCAGCTGGGGGACAACCAAAAACATTCAGTACTTC. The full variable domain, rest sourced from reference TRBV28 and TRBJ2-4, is DVKVTQSSRYLVKRTGEKVFLECVQDMDHENMFWYRQDPGLGLRLIYFSYDVKMKEKGDIPEGYSVSREKKERFSLILESASTNQTSMYLCASWGTTKNIQYFGAGTRLSVL.

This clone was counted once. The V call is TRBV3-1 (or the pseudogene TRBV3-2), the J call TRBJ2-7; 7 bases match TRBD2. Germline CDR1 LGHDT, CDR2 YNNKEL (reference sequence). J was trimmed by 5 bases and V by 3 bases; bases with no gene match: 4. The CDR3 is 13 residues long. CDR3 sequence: CASSHTRGNEQYF. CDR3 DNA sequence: TGTGCCAGCAGCCATACGCGGGGGAACGAGCAGTACTTC.

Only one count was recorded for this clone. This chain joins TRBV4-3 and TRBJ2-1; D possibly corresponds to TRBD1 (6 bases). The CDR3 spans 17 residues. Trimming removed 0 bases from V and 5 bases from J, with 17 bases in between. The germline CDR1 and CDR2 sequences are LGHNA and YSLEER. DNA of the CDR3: TGCGCCAGCAGCCAAGATTCTGCAGGGGCTCTTCACAATGAGCAGTTCTTC. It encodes CASSQDSAGALHNEQFF.

The CDR3 nucleotides are TGTGCCAGCAGCTGGGACGGGGGATACACTGAAGCTTTCTTT. Residues: CASSWDGGYTEAFF. The chain couples TRBV7-2 to TRBJ1-1; D possibly corresponds to TRBD1 (5 bases). The CDR3 is 14 residues long. The V gene lost 4 bases and the J gene lost 3 bases, with 12 bases spanning the gap. The germline V gene encodes CDR1 SGHTA and CDR2 FQGNSA.

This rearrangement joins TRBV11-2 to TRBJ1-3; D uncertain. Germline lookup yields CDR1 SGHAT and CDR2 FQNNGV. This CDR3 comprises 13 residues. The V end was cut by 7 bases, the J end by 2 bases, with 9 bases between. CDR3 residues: CASTAGPGNTIYF. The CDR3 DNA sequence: TGTGCCAGCACCGCCGGTCCTGGAAACACCATATATTTT.

The CDR3 sequence is CATSDPLSPRGEVDEQFF. Written as DNA, the CDR3 is TGTGCCACCAGTGACCCCCTATCCCCCCGCGGGGAGGTTGATGAGCAGTTCTTC. This chain joins TRBV24-1 and TRBJ2-1; D possibly corresponds to TRBD2 (6 bases). V dropped 4 bases and J dropped 8 bases, with 26 bases sitting between them. In germline, CDR1 is KGHDR, CDR2 SFDVKD. This CDR3 has 18 residues.

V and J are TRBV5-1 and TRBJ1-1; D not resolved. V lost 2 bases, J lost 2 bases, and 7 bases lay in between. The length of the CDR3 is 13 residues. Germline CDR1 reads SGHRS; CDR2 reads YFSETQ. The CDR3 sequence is CASSLGANTEAFF. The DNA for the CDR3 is TGCGCCAGCAGCTTAGGAGCCAACACTGAAGCTTTCTTT.

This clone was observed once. CDR3 protein: CAWSALGLSTGELFF. The CDR3 DNA sequence: TGTGCCTGGAGTGCCTTGGGCCTAAGCACCGGGGAGCTGTTTTTT. This sequence joins TRBV30 and TRBJ2-2; D unclear. Trimming shortened V by 1 base and J by 4 bases, and 13 bases separated the two germline ends. CDR1 and CDR2 (germline): GTSNPN, SVGIG (reference sequence). The CDR3 consists of 15 residues.

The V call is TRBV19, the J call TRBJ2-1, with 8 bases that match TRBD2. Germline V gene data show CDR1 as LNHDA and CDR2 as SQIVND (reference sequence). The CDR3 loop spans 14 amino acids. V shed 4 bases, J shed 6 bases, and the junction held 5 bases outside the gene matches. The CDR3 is CASSKSTSVNEQFF. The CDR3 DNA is TGTGCCAGTAGTAAATCGACTAGCGTCAATGAGCAGTTCTTC.

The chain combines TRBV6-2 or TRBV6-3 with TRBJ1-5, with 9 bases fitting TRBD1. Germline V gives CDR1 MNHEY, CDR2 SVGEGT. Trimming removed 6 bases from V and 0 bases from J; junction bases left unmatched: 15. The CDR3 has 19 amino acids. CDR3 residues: CASSKEFRTGDYSNQPQHF. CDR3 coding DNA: TGTGCCAGCAGCAAGGAGTTCAGGACAGGGGATTATAGCAATCAGCCCCAGCATTTT.

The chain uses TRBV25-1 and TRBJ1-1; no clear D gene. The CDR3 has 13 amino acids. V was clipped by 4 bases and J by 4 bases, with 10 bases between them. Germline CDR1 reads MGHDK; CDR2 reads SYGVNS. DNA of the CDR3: TGTGCCAGCAGTGTAGAAGTTGGCACTGAAGCTTTCTTT. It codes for CASSVEVGTEAFF.

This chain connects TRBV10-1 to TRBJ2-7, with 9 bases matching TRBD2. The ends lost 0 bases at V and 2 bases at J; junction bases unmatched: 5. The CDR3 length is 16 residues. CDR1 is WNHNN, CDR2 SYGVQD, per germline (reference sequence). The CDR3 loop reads CASSESTAGGPYEQYF. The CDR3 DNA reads TGCGCCAGCAGTGAGTCGACAGCGGGAGGCCCCTACGAGCAGTACTTC.

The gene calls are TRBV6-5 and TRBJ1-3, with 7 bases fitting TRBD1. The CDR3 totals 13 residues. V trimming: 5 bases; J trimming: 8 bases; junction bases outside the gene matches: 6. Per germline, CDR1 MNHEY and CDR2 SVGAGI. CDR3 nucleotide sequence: TGTGCCAGCAGTACTGACAGGGAACACACCATATATTTT. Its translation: CASSTDREHTIYF.

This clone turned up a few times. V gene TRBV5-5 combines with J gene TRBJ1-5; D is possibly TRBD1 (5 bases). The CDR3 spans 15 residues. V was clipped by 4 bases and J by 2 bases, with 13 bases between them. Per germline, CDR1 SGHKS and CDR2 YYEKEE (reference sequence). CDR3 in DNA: TGTGCCAGCAGCCCCGAGACAGTGGGCAATCAGCCCCAGCATTTT. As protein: CASSPETVGNQPQHF.

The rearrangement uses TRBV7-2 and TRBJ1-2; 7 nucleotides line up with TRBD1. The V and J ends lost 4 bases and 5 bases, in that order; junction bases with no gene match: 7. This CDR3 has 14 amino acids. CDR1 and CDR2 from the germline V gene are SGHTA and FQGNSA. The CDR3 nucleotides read TGTGCCAGCAGCTCGCCGGGACAGTTTTATGGCTACACCTTC. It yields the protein CASSSPGQFYGYTF.

This chain's CDR3 is CATSRLAGDLTYEQYF. The CDR3 DNA is TGTGCCACCAGCAGACTAGCGGGAGACCTTACCTACGAGCAGTACTTC. V gene TRBV15 combines with J gene TRBJ2-7; TRBD2 agrees at 10 bases. J was trimmed by 2 bases and V by 2 bases; bases with no gene match: 6. Germline-derived CDR1 and CDR2 are LNHNV and YYDKDF (reference sequence). This CDR3 region has 16 residues. Complete variable domain (other parts from reference TRBV15 and TRBJ2-7): DAMVIQNPRYQVTQFGKPVTLSCSQTLNHNVMYWYQQKSSQAPKLLFHYYDKDFNNEADTPDNFQSRRPNTSFCFLDIRSPGLGDTAMYLCATSRLAGDLTYEQYFGPGTRLTVT.

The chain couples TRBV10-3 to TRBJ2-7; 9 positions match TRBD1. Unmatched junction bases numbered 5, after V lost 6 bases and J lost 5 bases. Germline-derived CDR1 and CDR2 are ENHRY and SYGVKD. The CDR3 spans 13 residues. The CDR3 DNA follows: TGTGCCATCAGGGGGACAGGGTTCGACGAGCAGTACTTC. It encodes CAIRGTGFDEQYF.

CDR3 nucleotide sequence: TGTGCCACCAGCCCCAGGAGCAATCAGCCCCAGCATTTT. Translation: CATSPRSNQPQHF. The chain has TRBV24-1 and TRBJ1-5; the D is unclear. Germline V gives CDR1 KGHDR, CDR2 SFDVKD. There are 13 residues in the CDR3. Trimming shortened V by 7 bases and J by 1 base, and 7 bases separated the two germline ends.

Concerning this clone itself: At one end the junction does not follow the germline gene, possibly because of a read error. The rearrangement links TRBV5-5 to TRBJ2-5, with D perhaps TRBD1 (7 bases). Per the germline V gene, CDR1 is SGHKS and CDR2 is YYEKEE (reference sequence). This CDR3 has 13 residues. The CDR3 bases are TGTGCCAGCAGCTCAGGGGGGCAAGGGACCCAGTACTTC. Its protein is CASSSGGQGTQYF.

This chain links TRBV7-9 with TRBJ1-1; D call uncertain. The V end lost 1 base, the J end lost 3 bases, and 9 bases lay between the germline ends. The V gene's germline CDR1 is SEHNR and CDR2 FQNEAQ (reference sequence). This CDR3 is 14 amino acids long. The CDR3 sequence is CASSLVQMDTEAFF. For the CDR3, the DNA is TGTGCCAGCAGCTTAGTGCAGATGGACACTGAAGCTTTCTTT. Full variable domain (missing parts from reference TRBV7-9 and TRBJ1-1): DTGVSQNPRHKITKRGQNVTFRCDPISEHNRLYWYRQTLGQGPEFLTYFQNEAQLEKSRLLSDRFSAERPKGSFSTLEIQRTEQGDSAMYLCASSLVQMDTEAFFGQGTRLTVV.